The clone carrying this T cell receptor (beta chain) showed up many times. TCRdb re-derived calls from the RACE reads in MiXCR, one entry per CDR3 protein. Of about 380,000 distinct CDR3 sequences listed, 5% to 6.5% are singletons. This sample is part of a study of human T cells and chemical hapten exposure. Documented time point: pre-sensitization, week 0. The treatment: therapeutic diphenylcyclopropenone sensitization with weekly scalp DPC. Trimming took 1 base from V and 1 from J, leaving 8 bases between them. This CDR3 region has 15 residues. Per germline, CDR1 SGHAT and CDR2 FQDESV (reference sequence).

V is TRBV11-1 and J is TRBJ2-1; tentatively, D is TRBD1 (5 bases). The TCR was taken from a woman in her fifties or sixties with alopecia areata. Some clones in this sample may be carry-over from other donors' samples. The sample in question was whole blood, obtained in connection with sensitization to the hapten diphenylcyclopropenone (DPC). DNA for the CDR3: TGTGCCAGCAGCTTAGTCCCAGGGTCCTACAATGAGCAGTTCTTC. Amino acid sequence: CASSLVPGSYNEQFF.